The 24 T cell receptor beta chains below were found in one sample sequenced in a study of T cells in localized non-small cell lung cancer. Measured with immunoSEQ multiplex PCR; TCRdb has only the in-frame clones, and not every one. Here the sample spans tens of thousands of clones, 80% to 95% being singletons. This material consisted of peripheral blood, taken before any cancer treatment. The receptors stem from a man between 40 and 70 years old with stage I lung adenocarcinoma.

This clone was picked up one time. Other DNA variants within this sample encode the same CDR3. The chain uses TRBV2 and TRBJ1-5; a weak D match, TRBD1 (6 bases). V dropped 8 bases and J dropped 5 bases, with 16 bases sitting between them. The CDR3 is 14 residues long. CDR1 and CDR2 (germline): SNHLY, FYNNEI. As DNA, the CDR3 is TGTGCCAGCCTCCCGGACAGCACATATCAGCCCCAGCATTTT. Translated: CASLPDSTYQPQHF.

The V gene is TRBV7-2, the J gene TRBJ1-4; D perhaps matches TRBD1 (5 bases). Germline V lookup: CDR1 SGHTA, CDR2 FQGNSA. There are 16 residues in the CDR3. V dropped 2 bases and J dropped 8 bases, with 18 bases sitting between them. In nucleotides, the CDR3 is TGTGCCAGCAGCTTATACCCACGGGACGGGGCGGAAAAACTGTTTTTT. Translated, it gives CASSLYPRDGAEKLFF.

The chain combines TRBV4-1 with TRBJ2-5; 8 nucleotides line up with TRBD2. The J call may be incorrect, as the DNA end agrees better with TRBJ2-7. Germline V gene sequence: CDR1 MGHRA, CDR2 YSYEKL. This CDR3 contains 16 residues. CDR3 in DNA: TGCGCCAGCAGCCAATATGCGGGAGGCCTCTCCTACGAGCAGTACTTC. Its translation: CASSQYAGGLSYEQYF.

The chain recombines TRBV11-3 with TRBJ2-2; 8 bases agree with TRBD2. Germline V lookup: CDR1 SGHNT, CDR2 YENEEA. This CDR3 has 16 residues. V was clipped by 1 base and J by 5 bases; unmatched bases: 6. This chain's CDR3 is CASSLVGGRRTGELFF. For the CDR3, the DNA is TGTGCCAGCAGCTTAGTAGGCGGGAGGAGGACCGGGGAGCTGTTTTTT.

CDR3 sequence (DNA): TGCGCCAGCAGCCAAGATCTCTACACCTACGAGCAGTACTTC. Protein: CASSQDLYTYEQYF. This chain links TRBV4-3 with TRBJ2-7; D is unclear. Per germline, CDR1 LGHNA and CDR2 YSLEER. The CDR3 totals 14 residues. V shed 0 bases and J shed 2 bases, with 8 bases lying between them.

As DNA, the CDR3 is TGTGCCAGCAGCCTGGTGGAGCCGGGTGGCTATGGCTACACCTTC. Translation: CASSLVEPGGYGYTF. This chain uses TRBV5-6 with TRBJ1-2, with D unclear. The germline V and J ends were trimmed by 4 bases and 4 bases, with 17 bases remaining between them. The CDR3 runs 15 residues. Germline CDR1 reads SGHDT; CDR2 reads YYEEEE.

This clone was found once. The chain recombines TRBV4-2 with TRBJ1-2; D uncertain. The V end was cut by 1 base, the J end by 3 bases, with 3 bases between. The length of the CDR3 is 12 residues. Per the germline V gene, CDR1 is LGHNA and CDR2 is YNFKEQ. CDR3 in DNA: TGTGCCAGCAGCCAAGGAGACTATGGCTACACCTTC. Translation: CASSQGDYGYTF.

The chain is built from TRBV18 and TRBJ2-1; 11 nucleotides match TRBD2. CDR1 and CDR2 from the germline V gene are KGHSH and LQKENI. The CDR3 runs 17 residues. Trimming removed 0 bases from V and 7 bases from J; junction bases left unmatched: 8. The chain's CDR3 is CASSPPASGRFGNEQFF. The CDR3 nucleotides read TGTGCCAGCTCACCACCTGCTAGCGGGAGGTTCGGTAATGAGCAGTTCTTC.

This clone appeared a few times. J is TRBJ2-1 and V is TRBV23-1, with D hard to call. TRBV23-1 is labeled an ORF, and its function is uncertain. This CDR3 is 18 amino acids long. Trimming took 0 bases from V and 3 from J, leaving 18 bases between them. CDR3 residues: CASSQSGFRPKFYNEQFF. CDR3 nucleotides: TGCGCCAGCAGTCAATCGGGGTTCCGGCCTAAGTTCTACAATGAGCAGTTCTTC.

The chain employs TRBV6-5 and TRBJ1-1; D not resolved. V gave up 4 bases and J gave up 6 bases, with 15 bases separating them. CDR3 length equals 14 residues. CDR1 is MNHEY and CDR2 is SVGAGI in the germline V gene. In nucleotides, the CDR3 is TGTGCCAGCAGTTCCCCAGCTTGGACCTCTGAAGCTTTCTTT. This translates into CASSSPAWTSEAFF.

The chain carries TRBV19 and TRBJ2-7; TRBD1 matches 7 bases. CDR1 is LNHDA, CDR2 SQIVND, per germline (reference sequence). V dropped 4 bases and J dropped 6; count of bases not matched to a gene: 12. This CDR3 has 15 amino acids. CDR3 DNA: TGTGCCAGTAGTACTAACTGGGACAGTAGTACCGAGCAGTACTTC. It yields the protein CASSTNWDSSTEQYF.

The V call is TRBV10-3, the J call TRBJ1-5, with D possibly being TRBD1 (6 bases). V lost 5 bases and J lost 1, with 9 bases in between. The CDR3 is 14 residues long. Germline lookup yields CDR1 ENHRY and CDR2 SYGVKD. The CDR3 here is CAISQGLSNQPQHF. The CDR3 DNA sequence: TGTGCCATCAGTCAGGGGTTGAGCAATCAGCCCCAGCATTTT.

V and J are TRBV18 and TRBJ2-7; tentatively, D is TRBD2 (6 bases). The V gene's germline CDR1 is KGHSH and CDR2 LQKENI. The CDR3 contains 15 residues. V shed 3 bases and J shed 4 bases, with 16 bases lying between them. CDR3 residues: CASSPSDGSLYEQYF. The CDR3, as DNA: TGTGCCAGCTCACCGAGCGACGGGAGTTTGTACGAGCAGTACTTC. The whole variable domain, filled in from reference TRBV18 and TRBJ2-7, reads NAGVMQNPRHLVRRRGQEARLRCSPMKGHSHVYWYRQLPEEGLKFMVYLQKENIIDESGMPKERFSAEFPKEGPSILRIQQVVRGDSAAYFCASSPSDGSLYEQYFGPGTRLTVT.

In nucleotides, the CDR3 is TGTGCCAGCAGCCCCCATGCTTCGGGAAATCGTAGTGGCGAGCAGTACTTC. Its protein product is CASSPHASGNRSGEQYF. The rearrangement links TRBV28 to TRBJ2-7, with D possibly matching TRBD2 (5 bases). The CDR3 has 17 residues. The germline V gene has CDR1 MDHEN and CDR2 SYDVKM. With 6 bases removed from V and 6 bases from J, the gap between germline ends came to 27 bases.

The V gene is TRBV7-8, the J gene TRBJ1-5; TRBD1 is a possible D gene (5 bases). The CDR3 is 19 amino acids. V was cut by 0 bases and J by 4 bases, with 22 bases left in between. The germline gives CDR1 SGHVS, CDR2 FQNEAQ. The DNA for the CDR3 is TGTGCCAGCAGCTTAGCTGGCGGTTCTACCCTTTGGGGGAATCAGCCCCAGCATTTT. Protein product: CASSLAGGSTLWGNQPQHF.

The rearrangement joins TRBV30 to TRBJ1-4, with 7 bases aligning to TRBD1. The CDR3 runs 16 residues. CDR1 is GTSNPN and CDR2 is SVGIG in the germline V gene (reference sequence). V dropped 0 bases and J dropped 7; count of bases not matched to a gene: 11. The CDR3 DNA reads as TGTGCCTGGAGTGTACGGTGGGCCAGGGGGGGTGAAAAACTGTTTTTT. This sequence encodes CAWSVRWARGGEKLFF.

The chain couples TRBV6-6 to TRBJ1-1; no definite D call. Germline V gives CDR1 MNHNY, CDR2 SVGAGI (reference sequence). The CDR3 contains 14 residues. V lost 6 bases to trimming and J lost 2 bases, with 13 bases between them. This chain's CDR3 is CASSVEEGNTEAFF. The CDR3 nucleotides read TGTGCCAGCAGCGTTGAGGAGGGTAACACTGAAGCTTTCTTT.

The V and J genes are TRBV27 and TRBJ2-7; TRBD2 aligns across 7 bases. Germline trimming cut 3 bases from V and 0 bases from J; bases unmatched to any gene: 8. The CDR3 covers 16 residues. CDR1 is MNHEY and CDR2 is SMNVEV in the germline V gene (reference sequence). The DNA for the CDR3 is TGTGCCAGCAGTTTCATAAGCGGGGCCAGCTCCTACGAGCAGTACTTC. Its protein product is CASSFISGASSYEQYF.

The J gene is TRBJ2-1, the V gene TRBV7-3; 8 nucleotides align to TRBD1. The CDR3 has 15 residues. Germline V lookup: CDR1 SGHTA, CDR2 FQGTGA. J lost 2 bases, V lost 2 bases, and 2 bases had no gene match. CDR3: CASSLQGAAYNEQFF. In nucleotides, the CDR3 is TGTGCCAGCAGCTTACAGGGGGCTGCCTACAATGAGCAGTTCTTC.

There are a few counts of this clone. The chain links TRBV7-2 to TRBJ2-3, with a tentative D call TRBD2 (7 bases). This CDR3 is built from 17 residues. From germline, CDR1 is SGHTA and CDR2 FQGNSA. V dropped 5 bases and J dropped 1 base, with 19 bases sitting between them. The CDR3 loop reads CASSRLPGGARTDTQYF. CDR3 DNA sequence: TGTGCCAGCAGCCGGCTCCCTGGGGGGGCGCGCACAGATACGCAGTATTTT.

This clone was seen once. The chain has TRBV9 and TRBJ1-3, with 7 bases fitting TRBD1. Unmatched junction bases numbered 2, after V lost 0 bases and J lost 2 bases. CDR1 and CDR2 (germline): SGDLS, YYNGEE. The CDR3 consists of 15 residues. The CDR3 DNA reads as TGTGCCAGCAGCGTAGGAACAGGGGCTGGAAACACCATATATTTT. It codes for CASSVGTGAGNTIYF.

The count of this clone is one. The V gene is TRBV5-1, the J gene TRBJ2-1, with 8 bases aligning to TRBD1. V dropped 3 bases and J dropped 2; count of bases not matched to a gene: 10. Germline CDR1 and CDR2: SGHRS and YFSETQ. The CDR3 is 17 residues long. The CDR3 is CASSSIGGQAAYNEQFF. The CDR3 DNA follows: TGCGCCAGCAGCTCGATAGGGGGACAGGCCGCCTACAATGAGCAGTTCTTC.

The CDR3 nucleotides read TGTGCCAGCAGTTCCCAAATGGCCAATTTATTTGGGGAGCAGTACTTC. This sequence encodes CASSSQMANLFGEQYF. This rearrangement joins TRBV2 to TRBJ2-7, with D unclear. The germline gives CDR1 SNHLY, CDR2 FYNNEI. The CDR3 sequence is 16 residues long. Trimming stripped 5 bases from V and 7 bases from J, with 24 bases between.

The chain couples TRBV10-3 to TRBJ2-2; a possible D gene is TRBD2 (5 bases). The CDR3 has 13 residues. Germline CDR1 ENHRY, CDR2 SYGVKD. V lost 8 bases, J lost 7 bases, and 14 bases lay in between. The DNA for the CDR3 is TGTGCCATCTCCCCCGAGGGATACGGGGAGCTGTTTTTT. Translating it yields CAISPEGYGELFF.